A selection of T cell receptor beta chains follows, all from one sample in a study of blood T cells in healthy people across ages. Via MiXCR, TCRdb re-called the 5' RACE reads, giving one row per CDR3 protein. The sample records around 1,000,000 distinct CDR3 sequences, about 23% being singletons. This sample was shared with a second study, whose subject was T cells of mothers and their children.

Sequencing was performed on blood. The receptors here all came from a girl aged 2-10 years in good health. Each CDR3 is given with its conserved first and last residue. A D gene is named only where the DNA matches it firmly. Clone size is not always given. Where it is, it says once, few, many or a class for expanded clones.

d_call	v_call	j_call	clone_size	cdr3_length	cdr3_aa	cdr3_nt
-	TRBV12-3/TRBV12-4	TRBJ2-5	many	14	CASSSGGAGETQYF	TGTGCCAGCAGTTCGGGCGGGGCGGGGGAGACCCAGTACTTC
-	TRBV9	TRBJ1-2	-	18	CASSVSQPGEPSGYGYTF	TGTGCCAGCAGCGTTTCTCAGCCTGGGGAGCCCTCAGGGTATGGCTACACCTTC
TRBD2	TRBV12-3/TRBV12-4	TRBJ2-1	-	16	CASTISGSWVGDEQFF	TGTGCCAGCACTATAAGCGGGAGCTGGGTTGGGGATGAGCAGTTCTTC
-	TRBV12-3/TRBV12-4	TRBJ1-2	-	15	CASSLGTLGHYGYTF	TGTGCCAGCAGTTTAGGGACCCTGGGTCACTATGGCTACACCTTC
-	TRBV12-3/TRBV12-4	TRBJ2-2	few	13	CASSSDRPGELFF	TGTGCCAGCAGTTCGGACCGCCCCGGGGAGCTGTTTTTT
-	TRBV7-2	TRBJ1-2	-	12	CATLLPGAYYTF	TGTGCCACCCTCCTGCCTGGGGCATACTACACCTTC
-	TRBV28	TRBJ1-4	-	15	CASSLGAETNEKLFF	TGTGCCAGCAGTTTAGGGGCGGAGACTAATGAAAAACTGTTTTTT
-	TRBV4-3	TRBJ1-4	-	15	CASSQEFGVGEKLFF	TGCGCCAGCAGCCAAGAGTTCGGGGTAGGGGAAAAACTGTTTTTT
-	TRBV19	TRBJ2-4	-	13	CASSERAVDIQYF	TGTGCCAGTAGTGAGAGGGCGGTTGACATTCAGTACTTC
TRBD1	TRBV10-3	TRBJ2-7	few	16	CAISDESRDRGDEQYF	TGTGCCATCAGCGATGAATCCCGGGACAGGGGCGACGAGCAGTACTTC
-	TRBV7-2	TRBJ2-5	many	15	CASSLAMGLLETQYF	TGTGCCAGCAGCTTAGCTATGGGGCTTCTGGAGACCCAGTACTTC
-	TRBV10-2	TRBJ1-1	few	13	CASSFEIFTEAFF	TGCGCCAGCAGTTTTGAAATTTTCACTGAAGCTTTCTTT
-	TRBV11-2	TRBJ2-7	few	13	CASSLIRLGEQYF	TGTGCCAGCAGCTTGATTCGCTTGGGAGAGCAGTACTTC
TRBD1	TRBV2	TRBJ2-5	-	15	CASRQGQGPQETQYF	TGTGCCAGCAGGCAGGGACAGGGGCCCCAAGAGACCCAGTACTTC
TRBD1	TRBV12-3/TRBV12-4	TRBJ1-6	few	14	CASSTTGINSPLHF	TGTGCCAGCAGCACGACAGGGATCAATTCACCCCTCCACTTT
-	TRBV11-3	TRBJ1-3	-	14	CASSSHVSGNTIYF	TGTGCCAGCAGCTCCCATGTATCAGGAAACACCATATATTTT
-	TRBV12-3/TRBV12-4	TRBJ1-6	-	14	CASRMNTAVSPLHF	TGTGCCAGCAGGATGAACACAGCGGTTTCACCCCTCCACTTT
TRBD1	TRBV28	TRBJ1-2	-	14	CASNRQGRGYGYTF	TGTGCCAGCAACCGACAGGGTCGGGGCTATGGCTACACCTTC
-	TRBV12-3/TRBV12-4	TRBJ2-5	-	14	CASSRDGSKETQYF	TGTGCCAGCAGTCGGGACGGCAGTAAAGAGACCCAGTACTTC
-	TRBV11-1	TRBJ1-1	-	13	CASSLSRPTEAFF	TGTGCCAGCAGCTTAAGTCGTCCGACTGAAGCTTTCTTT
TRBD2	TRBV13	TRBJ2-7	few	15	CASSAPTAGGYEQYF	TGTGCCAGCAGCGCACCCACCGCGGGAGGTTACGAGCAGTACTTC
-	TRBV4-1	TRBJ2-5	few	13	CASSPQVVETQYF	TGCGCCAGCAGCCCCCAGGTCGTAGAGACCCAGTACTTC
TRBD1	TRBV29-1	TRBJ2-5	-	12	CSVAGTVETQYF	TGCAGCGTTGCCGGGACAGTTGAGACCCAGTACTTC
-	TRBV7-2	TRBJ1-1	few	13	CASSFERGTGAFF	TGTGCCAGCAGCTTTGAGCGAGGGACTGGGGCTTTCTTT
-	TRBV7-9	TRBJ2-2	few	15	CASSLEDYNTGELFF	TGTGCCAGCAGCTTGGAGGACTACAACACCGGGGAGCTGTTTTTT
TRBD2	TRBV20-1	TRBJ2-3	-	16	CSGGLAGVASTDTQYF	TGCAGTGGAGGACTAGCGGGGGTTGCTAGCACAGATACGCAGTATTTT
-	TRBV6-5	TRBJ1-4	-	19	CASSYRQDLSGSTNEKLFF	TGTGCCAGCAGTTACAGACAGGACCTATCGGGGTCAACTAATGAAAAACTGTTTTTT
-	TRBV7-2	TRBJ2-4	-	16	CASSSYGGLTGNIQYF	TGTGCCAGCAGCTCCTACGGCGGACTGACTGGAAACATTCAGTACTTC
-	TRBV28	TRBJ2-1	-	15	CASRKGREIVNEQFF	TGTGCCAGCAGAAAAGGCAGGGAGATTGTTAATGAGCAGTTCTTC
TRBD1	TRBV9	TRBJ2-7	-	14	CASSVAQGEFEQYF	TGTGCCAGCAGCGTAGCGCAGGGGGAGTTCGAGCAGTACTTC
TRBD1	TRBV11-3	TRBJ2-7	-	15	CASSNRNRGPYEQYF	TGTGCCAGCAGCAACCGAAACAGGGGTCCTTACGAGCAGTACTTC
-	TRBV12-3/TRBV12-4	TRBJ2-3	-	12	CASSTVSDTQYF	TGTGCCAGCAGTACAGTGTCAGATACGCAGTATTTT
TRBD1	TRBV7-2	TRBJ1-1	-	16	CASSLGRDRLNTEAFF	TGTGCCAGCAGCTTAGGGAGGGACAGGCTGAACACTGAAGCTTTCTTT
TRBD1	TRBV12-3/TRBV12-4	TRBJ2-1	once	17	CASSPDLGTVSKNEQFF	TGTGCCAGCAGTCCAGATCTAGGGACAGTGAGCAAAAATGAGCAGTTCTTC
-	TRBV11-2	TRBJ2-3	-	16	CASSARDRDTTDTQYF	TGTGCCAGCAGCGCCCGGGACCGCGACACCACAGATACGCAGTATTTT
TRBD1	TRBV20-1	TRBJ2-7	few	15	CSARGGTGRNYEQYF	TGCAGTGCTAGAGGGGGGACAGGGCGGAACTACGAGCAGTACTTC
-	TRBV29-1	TRBJ1-2	-	12	CSVPGFNYGYTF	TGCAGCGTACCCGGATTCAACTATGGCTACACCTTC
TRBD1	TRBV5-1	TRBJ1-1	few	17	CASSLGTGAISGTEAFF	TGCGCCAGCAGCTTAGGGACAGGGGCTATTTCGGGCACTGAAGCTTTCTTT
TRBD1	TRBV24-1	TRBJ1-4	-	15	CATSEAGTGDEKLFF	TGTGCCACCAGTGAGGCCGGGACAGGAGATGAAAAACTGTTTTTT
-	TRBV29-1	TRBJ1-1	-	13	CSVRGTLGTEAFF	TGCAGCGTGAGAGGGACACTGGGGACTGAAGCTTTCTTT
-	TRBV3-1	TRBJ2-3	-	14	CASINSGGTDTQYF	TGTGCCAGCATAAACAGCGGAGGCACAGATACGCAGTATTTT
TRBD1	TRBV5-8	TRBJ2-3	few	19	CASNTNIPRGTVSTDTQYF	TGTGCCAGCAACACTAACATTCCAAGGGGGACAGTAAGCACAGATACGCAGTATTTT
-	TRBV12-3/TRBV12-4	TRBJ2-2	-	11	CASTPTGELFF	TGTGCCAGCACCCCGACCGGGGAGCTGTTTTTT
-	TRBV7-2	TRBJ2-5	few	13	CASSVGWGETQYF	TGTGCCAGCAGCGTCGGGTGGGGAGAGACCCAGTACTTC
-	TRBV7-9	TRBJ2-3	-	12	CASSFVGTQQYF	TGTGCCAGCAGCTTCGTAGGGACACAGCAGTATTTT
-	TRBV7-9	TRBJ1-2	few	13	CASSTGGGYGYTF	TGTGCCAGCAGCACCGGGGGGGGCTATGGCTACACCTTC
-	TRBV7-9	TRBJ2-3	many	14	CASSLTGTTDTQYF	TGTGCCAGCAGCTTAACGGGGACCACAGATACGCAGTATTTT
-	TRBV28	TRBJ2-3	-	14	CASSVPSRTDTQYF	TGTGCCAGCAGTGTCCCGTCCCGCACAGATACGCAGTATTTT
TRBD2	TRBV20-1	TRBJ2-3	-	14	CSARLAGTTDTQYF	TGCAGTGCACGACTAGCGGGGACCACAGATACGCAGTATTTT
-	TRBV10-2	TRBJ2-7	many	12	CASSDGPLEQYF	TGCGCCAGCAGTGATGGACCTCTCGAGCAGTACTTC
TRBD2	TRBV4-1	TRBJ2-5	few	16	CASSQSLAGNWETQYF	TGCGCCAGCAGCCAATCTCTAGCGGGAAATTGGGAGACCCAGTACTTC
TRBD1	TRBV15	TRBJ2-3	-	18	CATSSPDPGQGVTDTQYF	TGTGCCACCAGCAGCCCCGACCCGGGACAGGGGGTCACAGATACGCAGTATTTT